Here is one T cell receptor (beta chain) with its context. Its antigen is currently unknown. The sample originates from a study of OX40 agonist ivuxolimab in advanced cancers. Overall study context: There were three patients with partial responses, one having hepatocellular carcinoma and two cutaneous melanoma.

Produced via immunoSEQ multiplex PCR; TCRdb's table is partial and in-frame only. The repertoire holds about 150,000 clones, with about 93% as singletons. The junction had 6 bases not matched to a gene; V was cut back by 1 base and J by 3 bases. Germline-derived CDR1 and CDR2 are SGHDT and YYEEEE. The CDR3 is made up of 15 amino acids. Broader study findings: Some of the nonresponding patients also showed low levels of normalized T-cell clonal expansion.

The origin of this receptor is an adult with an advanced solid tumor such as melanoma, head and neck, liver or kidney cancer. Source: CD4+ or CD8+ T cells sorted from blood, taken in a trial of the OX40 agonist ivuxolimab. The rearrangement joins TRBV5-6 to TRBJ2-7; 8 nucleotides agree with TRBD2. The CDR3: CASSLSGGIYYEQYF. In nucleotides, the CDR3 is TGTGCCAGCAGCTTGTCGGGGGGGATCTACTACGAGCAGTACTTC.